The TCR beta chain described here comes from a study of memory CD4+ T cells and cytomegalovirus serostatus. The sort gate was single viable CD3+CD4+CD8-CD45RO+ cells for memory CD4+ T cells. Germline values: CDR1 MNHEY, CDR2 SMNVEV (reference sequence). V lost 4 bases and J 8 bases, leaving 23 bases between the germline ends. CDR3 length: 16 residues. The data were produced by immunoSEQ multiplex PCR, yet TCRdb's version contains in-frame clones alone and is incomplete. The sample comprises 50,000 to 55,000 clones, just under 80% of which are singletons, and approximately 0.71% rests with the top ten.

Sequencing was performed on memory CD4+ T cells from blood. The genes are TRBV27 and TRBJ1-1; TRBD1 might be the D (6 bases). This clonotype originated in an adult in good health and CMV-seronegative. CDR3 residues: CASSSYLDSQTVEAFF. CDR3 nucleotides: TGTGCCAGCAGTTCCTACCTGGACAGCCAGACCGTAGAAGCTTTCTTT.